The rows below give T cell receptor beta chains drawn from one sample of a study of molecular identifiers for immune sequencing clone quantification. Via MiXCR, TCRdb re-called the PCR reads, giving one row per CDR3 protein. The repertoire holds about 640,000 distinct CDR3 sequences, with 15% to 20% as singletons. Sequenced: naive CD8+ T cells from blood, with Jurkat cell RNA spiked in. These receptors came from a human donor in good health. Some libraries in this study had Jurkat cell RNA spiked in. Each CDR3 is given with its conserved first and last residue.

>TRBV21-1|17|TRBJ2-5
CASSKGWQGGFQETQYF
>TRBV30|15|TRBJ1-1
CAWKAPQGPYTEAFF
>TRBV11-2|15|TRBJ1-1
CATNDRGTGLAEAFF
>TRBV5-4|18|TRBJ1-1
CASSLSGQGPETGTEAFF
>TRBV20-1|18|TRBJ2-3
CSARDPLAGGPHTDTQYF
>TRBV9|15|TRBJ2-7
CASSVGGQGASEQYF
>TRBV19|11|TRBJ2-2
CASGENGELFF
>TRBV20-1|14|TRBJ2-5
CSARRRGGRETQYF
>TRBV19|16|TRBJ1-5
CASSVLFSGSNQPQHF
>TRBV14|16|TRBJ2-7
CASSPGLAGRLGEQYF
>TRBV4-1|18|TRBJ2-3
CASSQDLQGRGPTDTQYF
>TRBV20-1|16|TRBJ1-1
CSTPWGRRLGNTEAFF
>TRBV28|15|TRBJ1-2
CASSPGQERNYGYTF
>TRBV29-1|13|TRBJ2-5
CSVAPAGLETQYF
>TRBV13|16|TRBJ1-2
CASSLKGQGARNGYTF
>TRBV7-9|17|TRBJ2-7
CASSPGLAGGPFHEQYF
>TRBV10-3|18|TRBJ1-2
CAISEPPFEAGTEDGYTF
>TRBV12-3/TRBV12-4|14|TRBJ2-3
CASSLSVPTDTQYF
>TRBV4-3|14|TRBJ2-7
CASSQGIKGHEQYF
>TRBV19|15|TRBJ2-7
CASSAGTVPSYEQYF
>TRBV23-1|14|TRBJ2-5
CASSQRLWRETQYF
>TRBV4-1|15|TRBJ1-2
CASSLAPQANYGYTF
>TRBV15|15|TRBJ2-3
CATSRDLAGTDTQYF
>TRBV2|16|TRBJ2-5
CASSELGQGGQETQYF
>TRBV28|16|TRBJ2-4
CASSPRQTLAKNIQYF
>TRBV12-3/TRBV12-4|14|TRBJ1-5
CASTVEGNNQPQHF
>TRBV9|15|TRBJ2-7
CASSPSSGTVVEQYF
>TRBV9|15|TRBJ2-7
CASSPGGLPSYEQYF
>TRBV24-1|13|TRBJ2-3
CATGGEDTDTQYF
>TRBV27|14|TRBJ1-4
CASSFTGGTGKLFF